This TCR beta chain originates from a study of cytomegalovirus exposure and HLA in healthy donors. Concerning this clone: Its antigen is still unknown.

All donors participated as healthy donors of bone marrow. Study results and caveats: Beyond CMV serostatus, there was no information to go on about immune exposure. What a later analysis showed was that several of the most significant clusters appeared linked to common viral pathogens. What TCR beta sequences reportedly achieved was accurate prediction of HLA-A and HLA-B alleles in most subjects.

Primers: 60 Vbeta forward and 13 Jbeta reverse. TCRdb's copy holds only in-frame clones and misses some; the assay was immunoSEQ multiplex PCR. This table has 200,000 to 250,000 clones, approximately 88% appearing once. The source of this sequence is a boy aged 2 to 10 in good health and CMV-seronegative. The material sequenced was PBMCs.

The CDR3 DNA is TGTGCCTGGAGTGCCGGCCAGGGGACAGATACGCAGTATTTT. Amino acid sequence: CAWSAGQGTDTQYF. J is TRBJ2-3 and V is TRBV30; a possible D gene is TRBD1 (6 bases). The CDR3 contains 14 residues. Germline loops: CDR1 GTSNPN, CDR2 SVGIG (reference sequence). Trimming left V 1 base short and J 3 bases short, with 11 bases between.